This TCR beta chain was documented in a study of blood T cell repertoires in COVID-19 (dated by TCRdb to about 2020). In the study overall: The collaborator samples originated in the United States, Italy and Spain and spanned the acute and convalescent phases of COVID-19. The material from the prospective study consisted of cDNA or gDNA derived from T cells, B-cell-depleted T cells, or PBMCs. The dataset comprised deeply sampled blood TCRbeta repertoires from subjects exposed to, actively infected with, or recovered from COVID-19. The repertoires were made available in a free public database intended to serve as a resource for research on the immune response to SARS-CoV-2. Samples were obtained from the ongoing ImmuneRACE study (first 160 participants) and from 1,254 subjects provided by 6 global collaborators. Nearly every sample came with metadata listing a de-identified subject ID, COVID-19 status, age in years and sex. HLA class I and class II types, where available, came from metadata supplied by the sample provider rather than from assay-based typing. What the study reported, not specific to this receptor: Clinical and demographic metadata were provided uncurated, with the amount varying by source and participant.

Whole blood was collected in K2EDTA tubes by collaborating institutions according to the institutions' own protocols. For TCRbeta analysis, collaborator samples were shipped as frozen whole blood, as isolated PBMCs, or as DNA extracted from either sample type. Worth noting for this clone: The target of this receptor is not known. No much larger clonotype is one base removed from it; base qualities were not supplied.

The immunoSEQ Assay, a bias-controlled multiplex PCR, was used to amplify TCRbeta CDR3 regions from genomic DNA. As for the original processing: The number of nucleated cells in each sample was estimated from the amplification of reference gene primers within the assay. To quantify the absolute abundance of each unique TCRbeta CDR3 rearrangement, sequence reads were collapsed and filtered. For each sample, productive Simpson clonality was calculated by taking the square root of Simpson's diversity index across productive rearrangements. TCRdb holds this immuneACCESS table with in-frame rearrangements only. Some clones are missing; in checked studies, unresolved V genes explain under half, and the rest has no known cause. Clonal size and the V and J genes are those of that table, whereas D and trimming came from the DNA. A total of 470,000 or so clones appear in this sample, 70% to 90% of them only once. The top ten clonotypes cover approximately 3% of the sample.

Here V drops 5 bases and J drops 2 bases, and the junction holds 8 bases not matched to any gene. CDR1 is given as SGHAT and CDR2 as FQDESV, both from the germline V gene (reference sequence). The CDR3 measures 15 amino acids from cysteine to phenylalanine. The only DNA kept is the CDR3, 45 bases in frame from the first base. This sequence uses TRBV11-1 and TRBJ2-7; the central 8 bases match TRBD2. Sequenced sample: peripheral blood. The TCR comes from a human donor in a cohort sampled during active COVID-19. The CDR3 protein is CASSDSGIRAYEQYF. The bases are TGTGCCAGCAGCGATAGCGGGATTCGGGCCTACGAGCAGTACTTC.